This TCR beta chain was identified during a study of T-cell memory formation after mild COVID-19. Findings and limits, study-wide: Several responding clones turned up in pre-infection memory, indicating that cross-reactive memory may have taken part.

Researchers used 5'RACE with constant-segment primers to make TCR alpha and TCR beta cDNA libraries that carry sample barcodes and UMIs. TCRdb re-analysed the 5' RACE reads in MiXCR, keeping a single row per CDR3 protein. This table has a few hundred thousand distinct CDR3 sequences, 20% to 25% appearing once. The trim removed 4 bases at V and 0 bases at J, leaving 12 bases unmatched. This CDR3 spans 21 amino acids. Germline CDR1 is SGDLS and CDR2 is YYNGEE. About this clonotype: Its antigen is currently unknown.

Material for sequencing was PBMCs or a T cell subset sorted from them (not recorded which). The TCR originated in an adult woman who had mild COVID-19 (a few samples of this study predate the infection). Cell type and time point are not known. The gene calls are TRBV9 and TRBJ2-2; 16 nucleotides agree with TRBD2. DNA for the CDR3: TGTGCCAGCAGCTTTCTACCGGGACTAGCGGGGGGGCCGGCGAACACCGGGGAGCTGTTTTTT. Protein: CASSFLPGLAGGPANTGELFF.